This passage covers 22 T cell receptor beta chains from one sample sequenced in a study of blood T cell repertoires in COVID-19. Sequenced by immunoSEQ multiplex PCR; TCRdb stores in-frame clones only, minus some. This sample carries about 190,000 clones, roughly 83% of them seen once, and the ten largest clones take over 7.5%. Sequenced input: PBMCs or T cells enriched from blood (not recorded which). The receptors originated from a woman aged 25 to 39 who had recovered from COVID-19.

This clone has just a few counts. The V and J genes are TRBV6-5 and TRBJ2-7, with 9 bases that match TRBD1. The trim removed 4 bases at V and 0 bases at J, leaving 4 bases unmatched. The CDR3 has 15 residues. Germline CDR1 reads MNHEY; CDR2 reads SVGAGI. CDR3 protein: CASSWSGQGSYEQYF. CDR3 bases: TGTGCCAGCAGTTGGTCGGGACAGGGCTCCTACGAGCAGTACTTC.

The count of this clone is one. This rearrangement joins TRBV28 to TRBJ2-7; 7 bases are shared with TRBD1. From germline, CDR1 is MDHEN and CDR2 SYDVKM. The CDR3 is 15 residues long. Trimming cost V 4 bases and J 3 bases; bases outside gene matches: 9. CDR3 residues: CASSSPGQADYEQYF. The CDR3 DNA is TGTGCCAGCAGTTCGCCCGGACAGGCTGACTACGAGCAGTACTTC.

The CDR3 DNA reads as TGTGCCAGCAGCTCCAGACCGCGGACAGAGTCACCCCTCCACTTT. This translates into CASSSRPRTESPLHF. V is TRBV11-2 and J is TRBJ1-6; TRBD1 is a possible D gene (6 bases). The CDR3 has 15 residues. Germline V gene sequence: CDR1 SGHAT, CDR2 FQNNGV. V dropped 4 bases and J dropped 10 bases, with 17 bases sitting between them. Complete variable domain (other parts from reference TRBV11-2 and TRBJ1-6): EAGVAQSPRYKIIEKRQSVAFWCNPISGHATLYWYQQILGQGPKLLIQFQNNGVVDDSQLPKDRFSAERLKGVDSTLKIQPAKLEDSAVYLCASSSRPRTESPLHFGNGTRLTVT.

This sequence joins TRBV18 and TRBJ1-1; D unresolved. V was trimmed by 0 bases and J by 6 bases, leaving 14 bases between them. CDR1 is KGHSH, CDR2 LQKENI, per germline. The CDR3 is made up of 15 amino acids. The CDR3 loop reads CASSPPEAVGSEAFF. The CDR3 DNA follows: TGTGCCAGCTCACCACCGGAGGCAGTCGGCTCTGAAGCTTTCTTT.

The table lists this clone with a few counts. This chain uses TRBV6-5 with TRBJ2-3, with 7 bases matching TRBD2. Germline CDR1 MNHEY, CDR2 SVGAGI. The V segment lost 2 bases and the J segment 2 bases; nucleotides outside the gene matches: 1. The CDR3 is 14 amino acids. CDR3 DNA: TGTGCCAGCAGTTACGGGAGGGCCACAGATACGCAGTATTTT. Protein product: CASSYGRATDTQYF.

The V and J genes are TRBV2 and TRBJ2-1; 7 nucleotides align to TRBD2. V shed 7 bases and J 7 bases; nucleotides not matched to a gene: 10. Germline CDR1 SNHLY, CDR2 FYNNEI. The CDR3 covers 14 residues. CDR3 coding DNA: TGTGCCAGCACCCCTGGGGGGGGATGGAATGAGCAGTTCTTC. Its protein is CASTPGGGWNEQFF.

In this sample, this clone turned up once. The gene calls are TRBV29-1 and TRBJ2-2; 9 bases map to TRBD2. The CDR3 sequence is 19 residues long. CDR1 and CDR2 from the germline V gene are SQVTM and ANQGSEA. V lost 1 base, J lost 1 base, and 13 bases stayed unmatched. The CDR3 sequence: CSVEGKSALAGLNTGELFF. CDR3 DNA: TGCAGCGTTGAAGGGAAGTCCGCTCTAGCGGGATTGAACACCGGGGAGCTGTTTTTT.

The chain uses TRBV9 and TRBJ1-1; no definite D call. The CDR3 contains 17 residues. CDR1 and CDR2 from the germline V gene are SGDLS and YYNGEE. V lost 0 bases to trimming and J lost 0 bases, with 15 bases between them. The CDR3 DNA follows: TGTGCCAGCAGCGTAGGAGGCCGTCATCTCATGAACACTGAAGCTTTCTTT. Translating gives CASSVGGRHLMNTEAFF.

J is TRBJ2-1 and V is TRBV27, with 8 bases that match TRBD2. CDR3 length equals 16 residues. The V and J ends lost 2 bases and 8 bases, in that order; junction bases with no gene match: 11. In germline, CDR1 is MNHEY, CDR2 SMNVEV (reference sequence). The DNA of the CDR3 is TGTGCCAGCAGTTTAGCCCCGGGACTAGTATCCCATGAGCAGTTCTTC. Amino acids: CASSLAPGLVSHEQFF.

This chain joins TRBV29-1 and TRBJ2-1, with 13 bases matching TRBD2. This CDR3 comprises 16 residues. CDR1 and CDR2 (germline): SQVTM, ANQGSEA. J gave up 6 bases and V 4 bases, and 9 bases lay outside the gene matches. The CDR3 coding sequence is TGCAGCGTTGGAACTAGCGGGAGGGGCACTATCAATGAGCAGTTCTTC. It is translated as CSVGTSGRGTINEQFF.

The chain couples TRBV27 to TRBJ2-1, with 11 bases lining up with TRBD1. CDR1 is MNHEY and CDR2 is SMNVEV in the germline V gene (reference sequence). J was trimmed by 10 bases and V by 6 bases; bases with no gene match: 8. This CDR3 is 14 amino acids long. The CDR3 loop is CASSRDRGDGEQFF. DNA of the CDR3: TGTGCCAGCAGCCGGGACAGGGGGGATGGCGAGCAGTTCTTC.

The genes are TRBV6-5 and TRBJ1-2; D call uncertain. The CDR3 length is 14 residues. CDR1 MNHEY and CDR2 SVGAGI come from the germline V gene. Trimming cost V 4 bases and J 3 bases, with 12 bases left between them. The CDR3 DNA sequence: TGTGCCAGCAGTTCGTATGACAACCACTATGGCTACACCTTC. Translation gives CASSSYDNHYGYTF.

CDR3 in DNA: TGTGCCAGCAGTCCCCTATCAACGACAGGGGGCGGCAATCAGCCCCAGCATTTT. This codes for CASSPLSTTGGGNQPQHF. The chain employs TRBV28 and TRBJ1-5, with 10 bases that match TRBD1. The CDR3 contains 18 residues. V gave up 5 bases and J gave up 2 bases; unmatched junction bases: 12. Looked up from germline, CDR1 is MDHEN and CDR2 is SYDVKM. Looking up the rest from reference TRBV28 and TRBJ1-5 gives the full variable domain: DVKVTQSSRYLVKRTGEKVFLECVQDMDHENMFWYRQDPGLGLRLIYFSYDVKMKEKGDIPEGYSVSREKKERFSLILESASTNQTSMYLCASSPLSTTGGGNQPQHFGDGTRLSIL.

This chain joins TRBV7-9 and TRBJ1-1; 7 bases are a match to TRBD1. Germline V CDR1 and CDR2: SEHNR, FQNEAQ (reference sequence). Germline trimming cut 5 bases from V and 6 bases from J; bases unmatched to any gene: 12. The CDR3 totals 15 residues. The CDR3 loop is CASSGPRGLRSEAFF. The CDR3 bases are TGTGCCAGCAGCGGTCCGAGGGGGCTAAGATCTGAAGCTTTCTTT.

The chain uses TRBV27 and TRBJ1-3; 7 bases line up with TRBD1. The CDR3 loop spans 15 amino acids. V lost 4 bases, J lost 2 bases, and 5 bases stayed unmatched. CDR1 is MNHEY and CDR2 is SMNVEV in the germline V gene (reference sequence). The CDR3 region is CASSYTGDPGNTIYF. In nucleotides, the CDR3 is TGTGCCAGCAGTTATACAGGGGATCCTGGAAACACCATATATTTT.

The chain combines TRBV27 with TRBJ2-5; D is undetermined. The V end lost 5 bases, the J end lost 1 base, and 14 bases lay between the germline ends. Looked up from germline, CDR1 is MNHEY and CDR2 is SMNVEV (reference sequence). The CDR3 runs to 15 residues. The CDR3 sequence is CASSEWRIGQETQYF. CDR3 nucleotides: TGTGCCAGCAGTGAATGGAGAATCGGCCAAGAGACCCAGTACTTC.

J is TRBJ1-5 and V is TRBV29-1; perhaps TRBD1 as D (5 bases). The germline CDR1 and CDR2 sequences are SQVTM and ANQGSEA. V was pared by 6 bases and J by 5 bases, with 14 bases between. CDR3 size: 13 residues. CDR3 sequence reads: CSVETGDYQPQHF. The CDR3 nucleotides are TGCAGCGTAGAAACAGGAGATTATCAGCCCCAGCATTTT.

The chain couples TRBV4-2 to TRBJ1-4; tentative D call: TRBD1 (6 bases). V was trimmed by 1 base and J by 7 bases, leaving 13 bases between them. CDR1 and CDR2 from the germline V gene are LGHNA and YNFKEQ. The CDR3 is made up of 15 amino acids. The chain's CDR3 is CASSQGAGVTEKLFF. CDR3 bases: TGTGCCAGCAGCCAAGGTGCAGGGGTTACTGAAAAACTGTTTTTT.

The J gene is TRBJ2-3, the V gene TRBV7-7, with D perhaps matching TRBD2 (7 bases). Trimming stripped 1 base from V and 4 bases from J, with 15 bases between. This CDR3 spans 16 amino acids. Germline CDR1 and CDR2: SSHAT and FNYEAQ (reference sequence). CDR3 bases: TGTGCCAGCAGCTTAGGGGGGGGCGCGTTTGCAGATACGCAGTATTTT. This sequence encodes CASSLGGGAFADTQYF.

V gene TRBV6-1 combines with J gene TRBJ1-2; D remains ambiguous. Germline CDR1 reads MNHNS; CDR2 reads SASEGT. The V end was cut by 3 bases, the J end by 2 bases, with 13 bases between. There are 15 residues in the CDR3. The CDR3 nucleotides read TGTGCCAGCAGTGAGGAGGGCCCCTTGAACTATGGCTACACCTTC. It encodes CASSEEGPLNYGYTF.

The chain uses TRBV7-3 and TRBJ2-1, with 8 bases aligning to TRBD2. The length of the CDR3 is 16 residues. CDR1 is SGHTA, CDR2 FQGTGA, per germline. V trimming: 5 bases; J trimming: 0 bases; junction bases outside the gene matches: 6. CDR3 sequence: CASSLSSGSSYNEQFF. For the CDR3, the DNA is TGTGCCAGCAGCCTGTCGAGCGGGAGCTCCTACAATGAGCAGTTCTTC. Based on the CDR3 plus reference TRBV7-3 and TRBJ2-1, the full variable domain is GAGVSQTPSNKVTEKGKYVELRCDPISGHTALYWYRQSLGQGPEFLIYFQGTGAADDSGLPNDRFFAVRPEGSVSTLKIQRTERGDSAVYLCASSLSSGSSYNEQFFGPGTRLTVL.

The chain combines TRBV7-8 with TRBJ1-1, with 7 bases identical to TRBD1. J was trimmed by 7 bases and V by 5 bases; bases with no gene match: 13. CDR3 length: 15 residues. Germline CDR1 is SGHVS and CDR2 is FQNEAQ. CDR3 region: CASSAPTGALGEAFF. The CDR3 DNA reads as TGTGCCAGCAGCGCCCCCACAGGGGCTTTGGGTGAAGCTTTCTTT.